One sample yielded the 21 T cell receptor beta chains listed below, sequenced in a study of response to subunit inactivated influenza vaccine. TCRdb reprocessed the RT-PCR reads via MiXCR and lists one record per CDR3 protein. In the table there are about 500,000 distinct CDR3 sequences, 16% of which are singletons. The material was CD4+ T cells sorted from PBMCs, obtained about 23 months after vaccination. The source of these receptors is a man between 50 and 75 years old who received an inactivated influenza vaccine.

This clonotype turned up a few times. The chain joins TRBV7-2 to TRBJ2-1, with 7 positions matching TRBD1. CDR1 SGHTA and CDR2 FQGNSA come from the germline V gene. There are 16 residues in the CDR3. With V trimmed by 3 bases and J by 6 bases, 11 bases remained unmatched. CDR3 region: CASSFEGQVGFNEQFF. CDR3 DNA: TGTGCCAGCAGCTTTGAAGGACAGGTGGGGTTCAATGAGCAGTTCTTC.

This clonotype was seen only a few times. V is TRBV20-1 and J is TRBJ2-3; D is undetermined. This CDR3 contains 13 residues. V was pared by 3 bases and J by 6 bases, with 13 bases between. CDR1 is DFQATT and CDR2 is SNEGSKA in the germline V gene (reference sequence). CDR3 in DNA: TGCAGTGCTAGCCCCAATGTCGCCGATACGCAGTATTTT. Translating gives CSASPNVADTQYF.

This clonotype is a singleton in its sample. The rearrangement links TRBV29-1 to TRBJ2-7; tentatively, D is TRBD1 (5 bases). The germline CDR1 and CDR2 sequences are SQVTM and ANQGSEA. V was clipped by 5 bases and J by 2 bases, with 10 bases between them. The CDR3 has 12 residues. The CDR3 DNA sequence: TGCAGCGTTATGGGGCGTACCTACGAGCAGTACTTC. Protein product: CSVMGRTYEQYF.

In its sample, this clonotype was seen a few times. V is TRBV6-2 or TRBV6-3 and J is TRBJ1-1; a weak D match, TRBD1 (5 bases). The length of the CDR3 is 15 residues. CDR1 is MNHEY and CDR2 is SVGEGT in the germline V gene. V was pared by 0 bases and J by 8 bases, with 16 bases between. For the CDR3, the DNA is TGTGCCAGCAGTTACTCGTCAGGCGGGGGTCTAGAAGCTTTCTTT. This encodes CASSYSSGGGLEAFF.

The rearrangement links TRBV4-1 to TRBJ2-1; 7 bases map to TRBD2. Germline trimming cut 2 bases from V and 4 bases from J; bases unmatched to any gene: 14. Germline V gives CDR1 MGHRA, CDR2 YSYEKL. CDR3 length: 18 amino acids. The CDR3 DNA follows: TGCGCCAGCAGCCAAACGGTGGCGGGAGTCGGGAAATACAATGAGCAGTTCTTC. Protein sequence: CASSQTVAGVGKYNEQFF.

Concerning this clonotype: At one boundary the junction diverges from the germline segment, which might be a read error. V gene TRBV10-3 combines with J gene TRBJ2-1, with D tentatively TRBD1 (5 bases). In germline, CDR1 is ENHRY, CDR2 SYGVKD. The CDR3 totals 17 residues. CDR3: CAISSEGVKSSYKEQFF. As DNA, the CDR3 is TGTGCCATCAGCTCCGAAGGGGTTAAAAGCTCCTACAAGGAGCAGTTCTTC.

This rearrangement joins TRBV6-7 to TRBJ1-1, with D hard to call. TRBV6-7 is classed as an ORF, of uncertain function. The V gene lost 6 bases and the J gene lost 4 bases, with 12 bases spanning the gap. The CDR3 covers 13 residues. The CDR3 region has the DNA TGTGCCAGCAGAGCGGAGGGAGGCACTGAAGCTTTCTTT. It encodes CASRAEGGTEAFF.

V usage is TRBV6-5 and J usage is TRBJ2-1; D call uncertain. The germline V gene has CDR1 MNHEY and CDR2 SVGAGI. The V end was cut by 2 bases, the J end by 1 base, with 6 bases between. CDR3 size: 14 residues. The DNA of the CDR3 is TGTGCCAGCAGTTACAGCCAATCCTACAATGAGCAGTTCTTC. It yields the protein CASSYSQSYNEQFF.

The genes are TRBV11-2 and TRBJ2-7; D ambiguous. This CDR3 comprises 11 residues. V dropped 5 bases and J dropped 7 bases, with 9 bases sitting between them. The V gene's germline CDR1 is SGHAT and CDR2 FQNNGV. CDR3 in amino acids: CASSKSLEQYF. CDR3 nucleotides: TGTGCCAGCAGCAAGTCTTTGGAGCAGTACTTC. Based on the CDR3 plus reference TRBV11-2 and TRBJ2-7, the full variable domain is EAGVAQSPRYKIIEKRQSVAFWCNPISGHATLYWYQQILGQGPKLLIQFQNNGVVDDSQLPKDRFSAERLKGVDSTLKIQPAKLEDSAVYLCASSKSLEQYFGPGTRLTVT.

This clonotype was seen a handful of times. The chain joins TRBV7-6 to TRBJ2-1; D uncertain. The CDR3 runs to 17 residues. V was pared by 0 bases and J by 5 bases, with 17 bases between. From germline, CDR1 is SGHVS and CDR2 FNYEAQ. In nucleotides, the CDR3 is TGTGCCAGCAGCTTAGCGACCATCGGCCTAGGCGACAATGAGCAGTTCTTC. It yields the protein CASSLATIGLGDNEQFF.

The chain recombines TRBV9 with TRBJ2-1; the D gene could be TRBD1 or TRBD2 (6 bases each). Trimming cost V 3 bases and J 4 bases, with 20 bases left between them. Germline assignment: CDR1 SGDLS and CDR2 YYNGEE. The CDR3 covers 17 residues. The CDR3 region is CASSGPRGGMLYNEQFF. The DNA of the CDR3 is TGTGCCAGCAGCGGTCCCAGGGGCGGGATGCTATACAATGAGCAGTTCTTC.

This clonotype came up a few times. The V call is TRBV5-5, the J call TRBJ2-7, with TRBD1 matching over 7 bases. V dropped 0 bases and J dropped 5; count of bases not matched to a gene: 8. CDR1 and CDR2 (germline): SGHKS, YYEKEE (reference sequence). The CDR3 is made up of 15 amino acids. The CDR3 region has the DNA TGTGCCAGCAGCTTGGCCGGGACAGTCAGGCACGAGCAGTACTTC. Encoded protein: CASSLAGTVRHEQYF. Looking up the rest from reference TRBV5-5 and TRBJ2-7 gives the full variable domain: DAGVTQSPTHLIKTRGQQVTLRCSPISGHKSVSWYQQVLGQGPQFIFQYYEKEERGRGNFPDRFSARQFPNYSSELNVNALLLGDSALYLCASSLAGTVRHEQYFGPGTRLTVT.

This clonotype has just a few counts. V usage is TRBV29-1 and J usage is TRBJ2-3, with D uncertain. The V and J ends lost 5 bases and 4 bases respectively, with 19 bases between them. Looked up from germline, CDR1 is SQVTM and CDR2 is ANQGSEA. This CDR3 is 15 amino acids long. The CDR3 region is CSVRSVTRSPDTQYF. In DNA form, the CDR3 reads TGCAGCGTTCGATCGGTTACTCGATCTCCAGATACGCAGTATTTT.

This clonotype was detected a few times. The chain has TRBV2 and TRBJ1-2, with 8 bases matching TRBD1. This CDR3 has 14 amino acids. V gave up 5 bases and J gave up 4 bases; unmatched junction bases: 6. Per germline, CDR1 SNHLY and CDR2 FYNNEI. CDR3 nucleotide sequence: TGTGCCAGCAGTTCGGACAGGGTGGGCTATGGCTACACCTTC. As protein: CASSSDRVGYGYTF.

The genes are TRBV5-5 and TRBJ1-5, with D possibly matching TRBD1 (6 bases). V dropped 5 bases and J dropped 2 bases, with 11 bases sitting between them. The length of the CDR3 is 14 residues. Germline assignment: CDR1 SGHKS and CDR2 YYEKEE (reference sequence). CDR3 DNA: TGTGCCAGCAGTAGGGACATAGGCAATCAGCCCCAGCATTTT. Translating gives CASSRDIGNQPQHF.

This chain joins TRBV20-1 and TRBJ2-7, with 9 bases lining up with TRBD2. CDR1 and CDR2 (germline): DFQATT, SNEGSKA (reference sequence). The ends lost 1 base at V and 5 bases at J; junction bases unmatched: 3. The CDR3 consists of 13 residues. CDR3 sequence reads: CSARVAGVHEQYF. The CDR3 coding sequence is TGCAGTGCTAGAGTAGCGGGAGTTCACGAGCAGTACTTC.

The rearrangement uses TRBV20-1 and TRBJ2-5; a possible D gene is TRBD2 (7 bases). Germline assignment: CDR1 DFQATT and CDR2 SNEGSKA (reference sequence). Trimming shortened V by 1 base and J by 6 bases, and 18 bases separated the two germline ends. The CDR3 runs to 15 residues. CDR3 residues: CSARGEGGRVKTQYF. The DNA for the CDR3 is TGCAGTGCTAGAGGCGAGGGGGGGCGCGTAAAGACCCAGTACTTC.

This clonotype was observed at least ten times. This chain links TRBV7-9 with TRBJ2-5, with 8 bases aligning to TRBD2. CDR3 length: 14 residues. The V gene end was trimmed by 5 bases and the J gene end by 3 bases; junction bases not matched to a gene: 5. Germline CDR1 is SEHNR and CDR2 is FQNEAQ (reference sequence). In DNA form, the CDR3 reads TGTGCCAGCAGCGTACTAGCGGCTGAAGAGACCCAGTACTTC. Protein sequence: CASSVLAAEETQYF.

This clonotype came up a few times. The chain carries TRBV12-3 or TRBV12-4 and TRBJ2-3, with D perhaps being TRBD1 or TRBD2 (5 bases each). V gave up 7 bases and J gave up 5 bases, with 16 bases separating them. There are 14 residues in the CDR3. In DNA, the CDR3 is TGTGCCAGCACCCTTCAAGGGGCGGGAGATACGCAGTATTTT. Translation gives CASTLQGAGDTQYF.

This rearrangement joins TRBV5-5 to TRBJ2-6, with D uncertain. V shed 4 bases and J shed 0 bases, with 17 bases lying between them. Germline CDR1 is SGHKS and CDR2 is YYEKEE (reference sequence). The CDR3 is 18 amino acids. The CDR3 loop is CASSLDPLSSSGANVLTF. Written as DNA, the CDR3 is TGTGCCAGCAGCCTGGATCCGTTATCTAGCTCTGGGGCCAACGTCCTGACTTTC.

This clonotype was counted a few times. The V gene is TRBV23-1, the J gene TRBJ2-3; the D is unclear. TRBV23-1 counts as an open reading frame of uncertain function. V lost 0 bases and J 2 bases, leaving 12 bases between the germline ends. CDR3 size: 16 residues. The CDR3 DNA reads as TGCGCCAGCAGTCAATCTTGGGTGGGGAACACAGATACGCAGTATTTT. Translation: CASSQSWVGNTDTQYF.